Presented here are 26 T cell receptor beta chains from one specimen sequenced in a study of blood T cell repertoires in COVID-19. Only in-frame clones appear in the TCRdb table, and some are missing; sequencing was by immunoSEQ multiplex PCR. The table shows some 100,000 clones, with 80% to 90% occurring only once. Material for sequencing was peripheral blood. These receptors were taken from a man between 50 and 59 years old with COVID-19, enrolled during active disease.

This clone was seen only once. The chain combines TRBV7-2 with TRBJ1-2; D is unresolved. Trimming shortened V by 0 bases and J by 4 bases, and 9 bases separated the two germline ends. CDR3 size: 14 residues. Per the germline V gene, CDR1 is SGHTA and CDR2 is FQGNSA. The CDR3 protein is CASSLAEPGYGYTF. The CDR3, as DNA: TGTGCCAGCAGCTTAGCAGAGCCTGGCTATGGCTACACCTTC.

This chain joins TRBV27 and TRBJ1-5; D is unresolved. The CDR3 totals 15 residues. Germline loops: CDR1 MNHEY, CDR2 SMNVEV (reference sequence). The V end was cut by 2 bases, the J end by 2 bases, with 10 bases between. As DNA, the CDR3 is TGTGCCAGCAGTTTAAGCGCGAGGGGCAATCAGCCCCAGCATTTT. Translating gives CASSLSARGNQPQHF.

In DNA, the CDR3 is TGTGCCAGTAGCTCCCGGACAGGATGGTCCGGGGAGCTGTTTTTT. Protein sequence: CASSSRTGWSGELFF. The rearrangement uses TRBV19 and TRBJ2-2; TRBD1 matches 7 bases. Germline V gene sequence: CDR1 LNHDA, CDR2 SQIVND (reference sequence). J lost 6 bases, V lost 6 bases, and 10 bases had no gene match. The CDR3 spans 15 residues.

The chain links TRBV4-3 to TRBJ2-7, with 9 bases that match TRBD2. With V trimmed by 0 bases and J by 3 bases, 6 bases remained unmatched. Germline CDR1 and CDR2: LGHNA and YSLEER. This CDR3 has 16 amino acids. The CDR3 DNA sequence: TGCGCCAGCAGCCAAGATGGCCTAGCGGGGATCTACGAGCAGTACTTC. Protein product: CASSQDGLAGIYEQYF.

The chain's CDR3 is CASLSGTESYEQYF. In DNA, the CDR3 is TGTGCCAGCCTTTCCGGGACAGAATCCTACGAGCAGTACTTC. The chain has TRBV2 and TRBJ2-7; the match to TRBD1 covers 7 bases. Losses at the gene ends were 8 bases for V and 1 base for J; bases not matched to a gene: 8. The CDR3 extends over 14 amino acids. CDR1 and CDR2 (germline): SNHLY, FYNNEI.

This clone has just a few counts. V is TRBV7-6 and J is TRBJ2-7; 10 bases are a match to TRBD2. The CDR3 consists of 15 residues. Germline V lookup: CDR1 SGHVS, CDR2 FNYEAQ. With 0 bases clipped from V and 7 bases from J, the junction kept 6 bases outside the gene matches. CDR3 DNA sequence: TGTGCCAGCAGCTTAGCTCCTAGCGGGGGTCAAGAGCAGTACTTC. Protein product: CASSLAPSGGQEQYF.

The rearrangement links TRBV2 to TRBJ1-6; tentatively, D is TRBD1 (5 bases). The germline V and J ends were trimmed by 7 bases and 0 bases, with 13 bases remaining between them. This CDR3 has 16 amino acids. Germline V gene data show CDR1 as SNHLY and CDR2 as FYNNEI. The CDR3 region is CASNKGASSYNSPLHF. The CDR3 nucleotides are TGTGCCAGCAATAAAGGGGCCAGCTCCTATAATTCACCCCTCCACTTT.

CDR3 DNA sequence: TGTGCCAGCAGCAACAACCAGGACAGTCCACCCCTAAAAGCTTTCTTT. Amino acids: CASSNNQDSPPLKAFF. The chain uses TRBV9 and TRBJ1-1; tentative D call: TRBD1 (6 bases). Trimming took off 4 bases at V and 9 bases at J, with 25 bases between the two ends. The CDR3 contains 16 residues. Germline lookup yields CDR1 SGDLS and CDR2 YYNGEE.

The genes are TRBV5-1 and TRBJ2-3; TRBD1 is a possible D gene (6 bases). The CDR3 is 14 residues long. Looked up from germline, CDR1 is SGHRS and CDR2 is YFSETQ. V gave up 2 bases and J gave up 6 bases, with 13 bases separating them. CDR3 sequence reads: CASSFPGAPDTQYF. The DNA for the CDR3 is TGCGCCAGCAGCTTCCCAGGGGCCCCCGATACGCAGTATTTT.

This rearrangement joins TRBV19 to TRBJ1-1; the match to TRBD1 covers 9 bases. The V gene end was trimmed by 6 bases and the J gene end by 5 bases; junction bases not matched to a gene: 4. Germline CDR1 is LNHDA and CDR2 is SQIVND (reference sequence). The CDR3 sequence is 13 residues long. CDR3 protein: CASSGQGNTEAFF. The CDR3, as DNA: TGTGCCAGTAGCGGACAGGGGAATACTGAAGCTTTCTTT.

This clone was counted once. This chain connects TRBV19 to TRBJ1-5, with 7 bases aligning to TRBD1. Germline V gene data show CDR1 as LNHDA and CDR2 as SQIVND (reference sequence). V trimming: 5 bases; J trimming: 7 bases; junction bases outside the gene matches: 11. This CDR3 contains 15 residues. The CDR3 here is CASSPSLTGRQPQHF. For the CDR3, the DNA is TGTGCCAGTAGTCCCTCCTTGACAGGGCGGCAGCCCCAGCATTTT. Using reference TRBV19 and TRBJ1-5 for the parts outside the CDR3, the full variable domain is DGGITQSPKYLFRKEGQNVTLSCEQNLNHDAMYWYRQDPGQGLRLIYYSQIVNDFQKGDIAEGYSVSREKKESFPLTVTSAQKNPTAFYLCASSPSLTGRQPQHFGDGTRLSIL.

The rearrangement uses TRBV9 and TRBJ2-7, with 10 nucleotides matching TRBD2. This CDR3 contains 13 residues. From germline, CDR1 is SGDLS and CDR2 YYNGEE. Trimming removed 4 bases from V and 6 bases from J; junction bases left unmatched: 4. The CDR3 DNA reads TGTGCCAGCAGCCCACGGACTAGCGGCGAGCAGTACTTC. Amino acids: CASSPRTSGEQYF.

The V call is TRBV24-1, the J call TRBJ1-1; no firm D call. V was shortened by 2 bases and J by 0 bases, with 3 bases between the two germline ends. This CDR3 comprises 13 residues. The germline V gene encodes CDR1 KGHDR and CDR2 SFDVKD. The DNA for the CDR3 is TGTGCCACCAGTGATTATATGAACACTGAAGCTTTCTTT. Amino acid sequence: CATSDYMNTEAFF.

The CDR3 protein is CASSPGQGLWSTEAFF. CDR3 coding DNA: TGTGCCAGCAGTCCCGGACAGGGACTATGGAGCACTGAAGCTTTCTTT. The chain joins TRBV27 to TRBJ1-1, with 8 bases matching TRBD1. CDR1 MNHEY and CDR2 SMNVEV come from the germline V gene (reference sequence). V shed 5 bases and J 4 bases; nucleotides not matched to a gene: 12. The CDR3 extends over 16 amino acids.

The chain employs TRBV3-1 (or the pseudogene TRBV3-2) and TRBJ1-1; D might be TRBD1 (6 bases). The V gene's germline CDR1 is LGHDT and CDR2 YNNKEL (reference sequence). With 4 bases removed from V and 1 base from J, the gap between germline ends came to 10 bases. The CDR3 is made up of 14 amino acids. The DNA for the CDR3 is TGTGCCAGCAGCCTCTCGACAGGGAACACTGAAGCTTTCTTT. Encoded protein: CASSLSTGNTEAFF.

The chain employs TRBV28 and TRBJ1-6; 7 nucleotides agree with TRBD1. The CDR3 length is 14 residues. CDR1 is MDHEN, CDR2 SYDVKM, per germline. The trim removed 5 bases at V and 9 bases at J, leaving 7 bases unmatched. Here the CDR3 reads CASSQTGMRSPLHF. The CDR3 nucleotides are TGTGCCAGCAGTCAGACAGGGATGCGTTCACCCCTCCACTTT.

This clone showed up just once. The chain couples TRBV4-1 to TRBJ2-3, with a weak D call TRBD2 (6 bases). The CDR3 is 18 residues long. Germline assignment: CDR1 MGHRA and CDR2 YSYEKL. V lost 1 base to trimming and J lost 1 base, with 18 bases between them. Written as DNA, the CDR3 is TGCGCCAGCAGCCAAGGAGTGGGGGACTCCTCTCGCACAGATACGCAGTATTTT. Translation: CASSQGVGDSSRTDTQYF.

This clone is a singleton in its sample. This sequence joins TRBV30 and TRBJ1-5, with a weak D call TRBD1 (5 bases). V shed 2 bases and J shed 2 bases, with 7 bases lying between them. The germline gives CDR1 GTSNPN, CDR2 SVGIG (reference sequence). This CDR3 spans 13 amino acids. CDR3 sequence: CAWSMTGNQPQHF. CDR3 nucleotide sequence: TGTGCCTGGAGTATGACAGGCAATCAGCCCCAGCATTTT. Filled out from reference TRBV30 and TRBJ1-5, the complete variable domain reads SQTIHQWPATLVQPVGSPLSLECTVEGTSNPNLYWYRQAAGRGLQLLFYSVGIGQISSEVPQNLSASRPQDRQFILSSKKLLLSDSGFYLCAWSMTGNQPQHFGDGTRLSIL.

V and J are TRBV10-2 and TRBJ2-3; 9 positions agree with TRBD2. This CDR3 is built from 17 residues. The germline V gene has CDR1 WSHSY and CDR2 SAAADI. J gave up 3 bases and V 3 bases, and 10 bases lay outside the gene matches. Written as DNA, the CDR3 is TGCGCCAGCAGTGATTTGGGGCGGGGGGGCTTTACAGATACGCAGTATTTT. It is translated as CASSDLGRGGFTDTQYF.

V and J are TRBV18 and TRBJ2-1; 8 nucleotides agree with TRBD1. V gave up 5 bases and J gave up 2 bases; unmatched junction bases: 8. Per germline, CDR1 KGHSH and CDR2 LQKENI. This CDR3 spans 16 amino acids. The CDR3 nucleotides are TGTGCCAGCTCATGGGGACAGGCGACCACCTACAATGAGCAGTTCTTC. Translating it yields CASSWGQATTYNEQFF.

The chain is built from TRBV20-1 and TRBJ1-2; 7 bases align to TRBD1. Germline trimming cut 7 bases from V and 3 bases from J; bases unmatched to any gene: 2. This CDR3 spans 11 amino acids. CDR1 is DFQATT, CDR2 SNEGSKA, per germline (reference sequence). The CDR3 DNA follows: TGCAGTGTTCAGGGGGACTATGGCTACACCTTC. It is translated as CSVQGDYGYTF.

The V call is TRBV12-3 or TRBV12-4, the J call TRBJ1-1; D is unresolved. The CDR3 loop spans 12 amino acids. Trimming removed 3 bases from V and 2 bases from J, with 4 bases in between. CDR3 bases: TGTGCCAGCAGTTTCGGTAACACTGAAGCTTTCTTT. Translating gives CASSFGNTEAFF.

V gene TRBV6-5 combines with J gene TRBJ1-2; TRBD1 matches at 9 bases. Germline-derived CDR1 and CDR2 are MNHEY and SVGAGI. J was trimmed by 0 bases and V by 10 bases; bases with no gene match: 6. The CDR3 is 14 amino acids. CDR3 nucleotides: TGTGCCACTAGGGACAGGGATCCTAACTATGGCTACACCTTC. Translated, it gives CATRDRDPNYGYTF.

The CDR3 reads CASSDGPSGGYNEQFF. CDR3 nucleotides: TGTGCCAGCAGTGATGGTCCTAGCGGGGGGTACAATGAGCAGTTCTTC. V is TRBV2 and J is TRBJ2-1; 11 positions match TRBD2. This CDR3 comprises 16 residues. Germline V gene sequence: CDR1 SNHLY, CDR2 FYNNEI. The V and J ends lost 3 bases and 4 bases, in that order; junction bases with no gene match: 5.

This clone was detected a few times. This chain uses TRBV7-8 with TRBJ2-1; no firm D call. Germline values: CDR1 SGHVS, CDR2 FQNEAQ. CDR3 length: 13 residues. V was shortened by 1 base and J by 8 bases, with 9 bases between the two germline ends. CDR3 amino acids: CASSLDLRDEQFF. The CDR3 DNA reads TGTGCCAGCAGCTTAGATCTTAGAGATGAGCAGTTCTTC.

The chain links TRBV24-1 to TRBJ2-7, with TRBD2 as a possible D gene (6 bases). This CDR3 contains 14 residues. Trimming shortened V by 3 bases and J by 2 bases, and 10 bases separated the two germline ends. CDR1 and CDR2 from the germline V gene are KGHDR and SFDVKD. CDR3 bases: TGTGCCACCAGTGATGGGGGGATCCCCTACGAGCAGTACTTC. Amino acids: CATSDGGIPYEQYF.